This T cell receptor beta chain comes out of a study of cytomegalovirus exposure and HLA in healthy donors. Study observations and caveats: The listing of 150 to 200 TCR beta chains classed them as cytomegalovirus-associated. In a later analysis, first-cohort TCR clusters were found to tend to co-occur in the 95 to 150 validation repertoires. Rare TCR sequences dominated, though some public TCRs recurred in many donors.

The approximately 120-subject validation cohort, separate from the approximately 640-subject first cohort, included the donors. Sequenced by immunoSEQ multiplex PCR; TCRdb stores in-frame clones only, minus some. The sample holds roughly 300,000 clones; 85% to 90% are singletons and the top ten take about 0.85%. Comment on this clone: Antigen specificity is unknown.

The CDR3 is made up of 15 amino acids. Per the germline V gene, CDR1 is MDHEN and CDR2 is SYDVKM. The trim removed 3 bases at V and 3 bases at J, leaving 5 bases unmatched. The clonotype originates from a young woman in good health and CMV-seronegative. Sequencing was performed on PBMCs. The V call is TRBV28, the J call TRBJ1-2; TRBD1 matches 9 bases. CDR3 residues: CASSFQGQGHYGYTF. In DNA, the CDR3 is TGTGCCAGCAGTTTCCAGGGACAGGGTCACTATGGCTACACCTTC.